The 10 T cell receptor beta chains presented below share a single source sample, sequenced in a study of shared clonotypes between healthy human individuals. Profiling relied on immunoSEQ multiplex PCR, and the TCRdb table lists in-frame clones only, not all of them. Of around 2.3 million clones in the sample, around 95% were seen once. The specimen sequenced was naive CD4+ T cells sorted from blood. Subset indicated: CD45RA+ positively selected. These receptors originate from a young man in good health.

Remarks on this clone: This specimen includes other DNA sequences encoding the same CDR3. The genes are TRBV19 and TRBJ2-7, with TRBD1 identical over 7 bases. Germline CDR1 reads LNHDA; CDR2 reads SQIVND (reference sequence). With V trimmed by 2 bases and J by 1 base, 5 bases remained unmatched. There are 15 residues in the CDR3. Here the CDR3 reads CASSISRTGSYEQYF. In nucleotides, the CDR3 is TGTGCCAGTAGTATATCCCGGACAGGTTCCTACGAGCAGTACTTC.

V is TRBV6-1 and J is TRBJ2-3; D is possibly TRBD1 (6 bases). CDR3 length equals 15 residues. The germline V gene has CDR1 MNHNS and CDR2 SASEGT. Trimming left V 5 bases short and J 0 bases short, with 12 bases between. CDR3 sequence (DNA): TGTGCCAGCAGTTTCATCGGACAGAGCACAGATACGCAGTATTTT. Its translation: CASSFIGQSTDTQYF.

The chain combines TRBV7-2 with TRBJ2-2; D is undetermined. The V and J ends lost 6 bases and 7 bases respectively, with 9 bases between them. This CDR3 contains 12 residues. CDR1 is SGHTA and CDR2 is FQGNSA in the germline V gene. The CDR3, as DNA: TGTGCCAGCAGACCAGCTGGCGGGGAGCTGTTTTTT. It codes for CASRPAGGELFF.

V usage is TRBV5-1 and J usage is TRBJ1-4, with D maybe TRBD1 (5 bases). The germline V and J ends were trimmed by 1 base and 2 bases, with 9 bases remaining between them. Germline V gene sequence: CDR1 SGHRS, CDR2 YFSETQ. This CDR3 region has 15 residues. The CDR3 spells CASSLSGDTNEKLFF. The CDR3 nucleotides read TGCGCCAGCAGCTTGAGTGGGGACACTAATGAAAAACTGTTTTTT.

V and J are TRBV5-1 and TRBJ2-5; no clear D. Per the germline V gene, CDR1 is SGHRS and CDR2 is YFSETQ. V was trimmed by 9 bases and J by 4 bases, leaving 22 bases between them. There are 15 residues in the CDR3. The CDR3 bases are TGCGCCACCAAGTCAGGACGGCCGAGAGGAGAGACCCAGTACTTC. It encodes CATKSGRPRGETQYF.

The V and J genes are TRBV10-1 and TRBJ1-2; D is unclear. V lost 0 bases and J 6 bases, leaving 14 bases between the germline ends. The CDR3 sequence is 15 residues long. CDR1 and CDR2 (germline): WNHNN, SYGVQD (reference sequence). The CDR3 spells CASSESIGSRNGYTF. As DNA, the CDR3 is TGCGCCAGCAGTGAGTCGATAGGGTCTCGGAATGGCTACACCTTC.

The genes are TRBV27 and TRBJ2-2; 12 nucleotides agree with TRBD1. Germline CDR1 is MNHEY and CDR2 is SMNVEV (reference sequence). V shed 6 bases and J 4 bases; nucleotides not matched to a gene: 18. The CDR3 runs 20 residues. CDR3 amino acids: CASRQPSPTGTGGLTGELFF. In DNA, the CDR3 is TGTGCCAGCAGACAACCATCTCCCACCGGGACAGGGGGCCTCACCGGGGAGCTGTTTTTT.

The genes are TRBV19 and TRBJ2-1, with D perhaps TRBD2 (6 bases). The V gene lost 0 bases and the J gene lost 6 bases, with 12 bases spanning the gap. Germline V gene lookup returns CDR1 LNHDA and CDR2 SQIVND (reference sequence). This CDR3 is 15 amino acids long. CDR3 nucleotides: TGTGCCAGTAGTATAGATTCGGGAGTAATCAATGAGCAGTTCTTC. Translation: CASSIDSGVINEQFF.

The J gene is TRBJ1-6, the V gene TRBV19; tentatively, D is TRBD1 (6 bases). The germline gives CDR1 LNHDA, CDR2 SQIVND (reference sequence). This CDR3 comprises 17 residues. The ends were cut back, 9 bases at V and 3 bases at J, with 21 bases in the middle. This chain's CDR3 is CASQTRGAPDYNSPLHF. The DNA for the CDR3 is TGTGCCAGCCAGACGAGGGGGGCACCGGACTATAATTCACCCCTCCACTTT. Full variable domain (outside the CDR3, taken from reference TRBV19 and TRBJ1-6): DGGITQSPKYLFRKEGQNVTLSCEQNLNHDAMYWYRQDPGQGLRLIYYSQIVNDFQKGDIAEGYSVSREKKESFPLTVTSAQKNPTAFYLCASQTRGAPDYNSPLHFGNGTRLTVT.

This chain uses TRBV2 with TRBJ1-2; weak D call: TRBD1 (6 bases). The V and J ends lost 3 bases and 4 bases respectively, with 9 bases between them. This CDR3 is built from 13 residues. Germline V CDR1 and CDR2: SNHLY, FYNNEI. CDR3: CASSEGHSYGYTF. In nucleotides, the CDR3 is TGTGCCAGCAGTGAGGGACATTCCTATGGCTACACCTTC.